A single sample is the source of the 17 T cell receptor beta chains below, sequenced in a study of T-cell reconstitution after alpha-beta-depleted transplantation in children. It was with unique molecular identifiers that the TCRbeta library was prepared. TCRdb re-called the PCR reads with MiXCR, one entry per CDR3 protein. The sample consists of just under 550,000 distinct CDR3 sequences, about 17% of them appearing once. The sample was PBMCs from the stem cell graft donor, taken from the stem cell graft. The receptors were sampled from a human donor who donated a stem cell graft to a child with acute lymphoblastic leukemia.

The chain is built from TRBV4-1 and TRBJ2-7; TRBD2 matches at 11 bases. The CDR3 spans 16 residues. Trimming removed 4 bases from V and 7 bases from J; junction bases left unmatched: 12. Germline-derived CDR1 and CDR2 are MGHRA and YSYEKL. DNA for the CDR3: TGCGCCAGCAGCCCGAAGACTAGCGGGACTATATGGGAGCAGTACTTC. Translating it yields CASSPKTSGTIWEQYF.

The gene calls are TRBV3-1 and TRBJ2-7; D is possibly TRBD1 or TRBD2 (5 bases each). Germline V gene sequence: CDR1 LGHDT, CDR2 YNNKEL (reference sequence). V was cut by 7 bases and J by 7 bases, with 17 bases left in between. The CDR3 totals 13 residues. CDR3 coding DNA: TGTGCCAGCACCCGCAGAGGGGATAGGGAGCAGTACTTC. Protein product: CASTRRGDREQYF.

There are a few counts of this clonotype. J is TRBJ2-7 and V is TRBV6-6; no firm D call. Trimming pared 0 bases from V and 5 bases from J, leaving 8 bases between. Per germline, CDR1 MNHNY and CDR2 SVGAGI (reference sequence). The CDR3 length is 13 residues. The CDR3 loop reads CASSYSMGHEQYF. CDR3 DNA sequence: TGTGCCAGCAGTTACTCGATGGGCCACGAGCAGTACTTC.

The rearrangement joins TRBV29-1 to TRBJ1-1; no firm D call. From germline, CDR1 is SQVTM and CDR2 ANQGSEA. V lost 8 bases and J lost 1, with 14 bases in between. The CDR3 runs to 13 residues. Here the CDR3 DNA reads TGCAGCTTCGACACCGGCCCGAACACTGAAGCTTTCTTT. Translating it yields CSFDTGPNTEAFF.

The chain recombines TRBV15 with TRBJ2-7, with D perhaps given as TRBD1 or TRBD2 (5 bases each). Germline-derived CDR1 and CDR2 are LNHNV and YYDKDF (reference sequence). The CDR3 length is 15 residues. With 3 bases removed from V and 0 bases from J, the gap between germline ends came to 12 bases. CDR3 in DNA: TGTGCCACCAGCAGGGATTGGGGGACCTCCTACGAGCAGTACTTC. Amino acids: CATSRDWGTSYEQYF.

The CDR3 nucleotides are TGTGCCAGCACGTCAGGGCTTTTACTTCTAGCCCATGGCTACACCTTC. It is translated as CASTSGLLLLAHGYTF. The chain uses TRBV12-3 or TRBV12-4 and TRBJ1-2; TRBD1 might be the D (5 bases). Trimming removed 7 bases from V and 6 bases from J, with 24 bases in between. CDR3 size: 16 residues.

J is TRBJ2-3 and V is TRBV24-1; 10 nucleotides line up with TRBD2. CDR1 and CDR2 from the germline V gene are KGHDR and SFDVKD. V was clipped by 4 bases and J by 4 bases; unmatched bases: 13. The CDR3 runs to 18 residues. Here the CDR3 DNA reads TGTGCCACCAGTGAGTTGCCTCTAGCGGGAGCACGGTCAGATACGCAGTATTTT. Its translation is CATSELPLAGARSDTQYF.

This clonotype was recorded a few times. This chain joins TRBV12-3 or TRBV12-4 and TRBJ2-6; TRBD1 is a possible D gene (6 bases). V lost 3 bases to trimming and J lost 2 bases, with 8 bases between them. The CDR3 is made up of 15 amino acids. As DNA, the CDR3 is TGTGCCAGCAGTTTCTCAGGGGCTGGGGCCAACGTCCTGACTTTC. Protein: CASSFSGAGANVLTF.

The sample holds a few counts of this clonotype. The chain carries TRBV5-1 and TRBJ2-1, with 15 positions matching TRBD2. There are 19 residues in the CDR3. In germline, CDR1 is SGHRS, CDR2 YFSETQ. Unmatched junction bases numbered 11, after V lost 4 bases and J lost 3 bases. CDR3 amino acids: CASSPGLAGGQGFYNEQFF. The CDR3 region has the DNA TGCGCCAGCAGCCCTGGACTAGCGGGAGGGCAGGGTTTCTACAATGAGCAGTTCTTC.

Here the CDR3 DNA reads TGTGCCAGTACAGGGGTCTTAAACACTGAAGCTTTCTTT. It codes for CASTGVLNTEAFF. The genes are TRBV7-8 and TRBJ1-1, with TRBD1 matching 7 bases. V lost 9 bases to trimming and J lost 2 bases; unmatched junction nucleotides: 6. There are 13 residues in the CDR3. The germline V gene has CDR1 SGHVS and CDR2 FQNEAQ.

The chain's CDR3 is CASIGRTGGLAGVNEQFF. CDR3 nucleotides: TGCGCCAGCATCGGGAGGACAGGAGGACTAGCGGGAGTCAATGAGCAGTTCTTC. The chain has TRBV5-1 and TRBJ2-1, with 13 bases matching TRBD2. CDR1 and CDR2 (germline): SGHRS, YFSETQ. The CDR3 is 18 amino acids. Trimming removed 6 bases from V and 6 bases from J; junction bases left unmatched: 15.

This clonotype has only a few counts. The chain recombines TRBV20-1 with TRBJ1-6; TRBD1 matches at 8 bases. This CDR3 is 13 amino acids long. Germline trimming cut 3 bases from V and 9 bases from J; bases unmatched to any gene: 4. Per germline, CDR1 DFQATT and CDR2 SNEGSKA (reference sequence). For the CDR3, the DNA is TGCAGTGCTAGCTCCAGGGGGCTTTCACCCCTCCACTTT. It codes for CSASSRGLSPLHF.

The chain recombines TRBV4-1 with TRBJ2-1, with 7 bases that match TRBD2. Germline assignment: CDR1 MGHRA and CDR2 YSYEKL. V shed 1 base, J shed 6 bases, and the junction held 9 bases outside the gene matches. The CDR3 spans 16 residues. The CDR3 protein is CASSQVGSGVGNEQFF. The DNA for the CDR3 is TGCGCCAGCAGCCAAGTTGGGAGCGGGGTGGGCAATGAGCAGTTCTTC.

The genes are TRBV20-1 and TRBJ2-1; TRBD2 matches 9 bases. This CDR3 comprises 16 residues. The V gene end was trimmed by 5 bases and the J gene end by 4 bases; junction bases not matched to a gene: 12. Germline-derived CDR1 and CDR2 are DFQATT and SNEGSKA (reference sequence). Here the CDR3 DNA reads TGCAGTGCTTTTGCGGGAGGACTAGCGCCTTACAATGAGCAGTTCTTC. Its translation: CSAFAGGLAPYNEQFF.

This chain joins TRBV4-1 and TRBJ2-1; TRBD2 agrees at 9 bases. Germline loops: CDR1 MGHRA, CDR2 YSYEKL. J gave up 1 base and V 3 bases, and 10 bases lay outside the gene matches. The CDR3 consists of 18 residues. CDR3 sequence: CASSHPVSGRGSYNEQFF. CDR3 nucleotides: TGCGCCAGCAGCCACCCAGTTAGCGGGAGAGGGTCCTACAATGAGCAGTTCTTC.

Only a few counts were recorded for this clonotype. Here the CDR3 DNA reads TGCGCCAGCAGCTTAACTAGCGGGCCGCAGTATTTT. Amino acids: CASSLTSGPQYF. This chain links TRBV5-1 with TRBJ2-3; 9 bases align to TRBD2. This CDR3 region has 12 residues. CDR1 and CDR2 (germline): SGHRS, YFSETQ. The V and J ends lost 2 bases and 10 bases, in that order; junction bases with no gene match: 2.

The CDR3: CAWSVREREQYF. DNA for the CDR3: TGTGCCTGGAGTGTAAGAGAAAGGGAGCAGTACTTC. The rearrangement links TRBV30 to TRBJ2-7, with D hard to call. V dropped 0 bases and J dropped 7 bases, with 10 bases sitting between them. Germline lookup yields CDR1 GTSNPN and CDR2 SVGIG (reference sequence). This CDR3 is built from 12 residues.